This TCR beta chain was documented in a study of T cells in women clearing cervical HPV infection. About the research overall: For cases, blood was sampled a median approximately 150 days after lesion detection, interquartile range 90 to 200 days.

Germline V gene data show CDR1 as SGHRS and CDR2 as YFSETQ. The CDR3 spans 14 residues. V was pared by 0 bases and J by 8 bases, with 12 bases between. Each participant carried one incident cervical HPV16 infection only. Dot-blot hybridization genotyped cervical HPV amplified with MY09/MY11 PCR. Assay used: immunoSEQ multiplex PCR; TCRdb lists only in-frame clones, some missing. The sample has about 20,000 clones. To note about this clone: The DNA ends 3 residues before the CDR3 does, and the rest of the CDR3 is filled in from the germline J gene.

This receptor was obtained from a woman between 18 and 69 years old with a cervical HPV16 infection that either progressed to CIN3+ or cleared (not recorded which). This chain links TRBV5-1 with TRBJ2-1; weak D call: TRBD2 (6 bases). Material: blood buffy coat. The CDR3 here is CASSLEGGIYEQFF. The sequenced part of the CDR3 DNA is TGCGCCAGCAGCTTGGAGGGCGGGATTTATGAG.